The 17 T cell receptor beta chains reported below all come from one sample, sequenced in a study of T cell responses to AZD1222 COVID-19 vaccine. The repertoire was sequenced with immunoSEQ multiplex PCR; TCRdb's copy has only in-frame clones and lacks some. The sample has tens of thousands of clones; 65% to 85% are singletons. This material consisted of peripheral blood, taken 28 days after the second AZD1222 dose. The origin of the receptors is an adult who received the AZD1222 COVID-19 vaccine.

The chain combines TRBV19 with TRBJ2-5; no clear D. Germline CDR1 reads LNHDA; CDR2 reads SQIVND (reference sequence). The CDR3 is 12 residues long. V shed 3 bases and J shed 4 bases, with 6 bases lying between them. The CDR3 loop is CASSIARETQYF. The CDR3 DNA is TGTGCCAGTAGTATCGCCCGAGAGACCCAGTACTTC.

The rearrangement uses TRBV7-9 and TRBJ1-5; D not resolved. V dropped 1 base and J dropped 4 bases, with 8 bases sitting between them. The germline V gene encodes CDR1 SEHNR and CDR2 FQNEAQ (reference sequence). The CDR3 has 14 residues. CDR3 sequence: CASSLEQPNQPQHF. The CDR3 DNA reads TGTGCCAGCAGCTTAGAACAGCCGAATCAGCCCCAGCATTTT.

V is TRBV14 and J is TRBJ1-6; 8 positions match TRBD1. V lost 3 bases, J lost 7 bases, and 5 bases stayed unmatched. The germline V gene has CDR1 SGHDN and CDR2 FVKESK. This CDR3 is built from 15 residues. The DNA of the CDR3 is TGTGCCAGCAGCCAGCCGACAGGGGCGAATTCACCCCTCCACTTT. It codes for CASSQPTGANSPLHF.

This sequence joins TRBV12-3 or TRBV12-4 and TRBJ1-1; TRBD1 might be the D (6 bases). The CDR3 length is 12 residues. V lost 2 bases and J 5 bases, leaving 6 bases between the germline ends. The CDR3 here is CASSLRGTEAFF. The DNA for the CDR3 is TGTGCCAGCAGTTTAAGGGGGACTGAAGCTTTCTTT.

This clone has just a few counts. V usage is TRBV29-1 and J usage is TRBJ2-7; D could derive from TRBD1 or TRBD2 (6 bases each). This CDR3 contains 11 residues. CDR1 and CDR2 (germline): SQVTM, ANQGSEA. The ends were cut back, 6 bases at V and 2 bases at J, with 8 bases in the middle. CDR3 nucleotide sequence: TGCAGCGTCCGGGGGCCCTACGAGCAGTACTTC. It translates to CSVRGPYEQYF.

The rearrangement uses TRBV2 and TRBJ1-5; 9 positions agree with TRBD1. The junction had 8 bases not matched to a gene; V was cut back by 7 bases and J by 1 base. Germline-derived CDR1 and CDR2 are SNHLY and FYNNEI. CDR3 size: 16 residues. Here the CDR3 reads CASMGTGKWSNQPQHF. CDR3 in DNA: TGTGCCAGCATGGGGACAGGGAAGTGGAGCAATCAGCCCCAGCATTTT.

The V call is TRBV11-1, the J call TRBJ1-6; TRBD1 aligns across 7 bases. Germline V lookup: CDR1 SGHAT, CDR2 FQDESV (reference sequence). V gave up 5 bases and J gave up 9 bases; unmatched junction bases: 7. The CDR3 runs 14 residues. CDR3 bases: TGTGCCAGCAGCGCCCGACAGGGAACTTCACCCCTCCACTTT. It translates to CASSARQGTSPLHF.

This sequence joins TRBV27 and TRBJ2-3; a possible D gene is TRBD2 (6 bases). This CDR3 contains 16 residues. From germline, CDR1 is MNHEY and CDR2 SMNVEV (reference sequence). V gave up 6 bases and J gave up 1 base, with 17 bases separating them. CDR3 sequence (DNA): TGTGCCAGCAGACCTTATGGGCGGGGCCGCACAGATACGCAGTATTTT. It codes for CASRPYGRGRTDTQYF.

V usage is TRBV7-8 and J usage is TRBJ1-1; D call uncertain. The V and J ends lost 4 bases and 4 bases respectively, with 16 bases between them. The CDR3 length is 15 residues. Germline V gives CDR1 SGHVS, CDR2 FQNEAQ. CDR3 sequence reads: CASSYAGAGSTEAFF. The CDR3 DNA reads TGTGCCAGCAGCTATGCGGGAGCGGGAAGCACTGAAGCTTTCTTT.

The chain couples TRBV5-4 to TRBJ1-1, with a possible D match to TRBD1 (6 bases). CDR3 length equals 14 residues. V was trimmed by 2 bases and J by 4 bases, leaving 12 bases between them. From germline, CDR1 is SGHNT and CDR2 YYREEE (reference sequence). This CDR3 is CASSLVRGRTEAFF. CDR3 sequence (DNA): TGTGCCAGCAGCTTAGTCAGGGGTCGCACTGAAGCTTTCTTT.

The genes are TRBV12-3 or TRBV12-4 and TRBJ1-3; D is undetermined. Trimming took 2 bases from V and 9 from J, leaving 11 bases between them. The CDR3 is made up of 13 amino acids. In DNA form, the CDR3 reads TGTGCCAGCAGTTTATGGGAGGGAGGCACCATATATTTT. Translating gives CASSLWEGGTIYF.

The chain links TRBV7-9 to TRBJ1-1; TRBD1 agrees at 9 bases. The V gene's germline CDR1 is SEHNR and CDR2 FQNEAQ (reference sequence). This CDR3 is built from 15 residues. V lost 6 bases and J lost 1; bases outside the gene matches: 6. In nucleotides, the CDR3 is TGTGCCAGCAGTCTACAGGGGGCGGGGAACACTGAAGCTTTCTTT. It specifies CASSLQGAGNTEAFF.

The chain has TRBV9 and TRBJ1-3; D is unresolved. V lost 4 bases and J 3 bases, leaving 17 bases between the germline ends. CDR1 is SGDLS, CDR2 YYNGEE, per germline. The CDR3 is 16 residues long. The CDR3 reads CASSPSRAIFGNTIYF. CDR3 sequence (DNA): TGTGCCAGCAGCCCTAGCCGGGCCATTTTTGGAAACACCATATATTTT.

In its sample, this clone was seen a few times. V gene TRBV7-2 combines with J gene TRBJ1-2; the match to TRBD1 covers 9 bases. CDR1 SGHTA and CDR2 FQGNSA come from the germline V gene. The CDR3 is 14 residues long. J gave up 8 bases and V 2 bases, and 6 bases lay outside the gene matches. CDR3 nucleotide sequence: TGTGCCAGCAGCTTAATGGGACAGGGTCGCGGCTACACCTTC. Encoded protein: CASSLMGQGRGYTF.

In DNA, the CDR3 is TGTGCCAGCAGCTTGTGGAGGAGCTCCTACAATGAGCAGTTCTTC. Protein: CASSLWRSSYNEQFF. This chain connects TRBV5-6 to TRBJ2-1, with a possible D match to TRBD2 (5 bases). CDR3 length: 15 residues. Germline V gene data show CDR1 as SGHDT and CDR2 as YYEEEE. Deletions cut 1 base from V and 0 bases from J, with 8 bases between.

The chain combines TRBV6-4 with TRBJ2-1; TRBD1 matches at 8 bases. The CDR3 runs 13 residues. CDR1 is MRHNA and CDR2 is SNTAGT in the germline V gene. V gave up 6 bases and J gave up 11 bases; unmatched junction bases: 9. The CDR3 region is CASRPFRGLQQFF. DNA for the CDR3: TGTGCCAGCAGGCCCTTCAGGGGGCTTCAGCAGTTCTTC.

The V gene is TRBV29-1, the J gene TRBJ1-2; D gene ambiguous. The CDR3 contains 14 residues. Trimming stripped 3 bases from V and 6 bases from J, with 17 bases between. Germline CDR1 reads SQVTM; CDR2 reads ANQGSEA. CDR3 protein: CSVEWQNYKDGYTF. CDR3 nucleotide sequence: TGCAGCGTTGAGTGGCAGAATTATAAGGATGGCTACACCTTC.